Below, one T cell receptor beta chain is given with its context. This record comes from a study of T cells in localized non-small cell lung cancer. The protocol was immunoSEQ multiplex PCR, while the TCRdb copy is restricted to in-frame clones and leaves out a portion. The sample has around 130,000 clones, 89% seen once; the top ten hold about 1.5%. Germline V lookup: CDR1 SGHAT, CDR2 FQDESV (reference sequence). Trimming pared 6 bases from V and 0 bases from J, leaving 12 bases between. This CDR3 is built from 15 residues. The sample was peripheral blood, taken before any cancer treatment. The TCR comes from a female donor older than 55 with stage I lung adenocarcinoma. The rearrangement links TRBV11-1 to TRBJ2-4; D perhaps matches TRBD1 (5 bases). DNA of the CDR3: TGTGCCAGCAGGAAGGGGCCGCTAGCCAAAAACATTCAGTACTTC. The encoded protein is CASRKGPLAKNIQYF.